A selection of T cell receptor beta chains follows, all from one sample in a study of cytomegalovirus exposure and HLA in healthy donors. Profiling relied on immunoSEQ multiplex PCR, and the TCRdb table lists in-frame clones only, not all of them. The table lists about 120,000 clones, 9.5% of them singletons. Sequenced: PBMCs. Receptors were obtained from a man aged 25 to 40 in good health and CMV-seronegative. The CDR3 runs from the conserved cysteine through the conserved F or W. The D gene is left open where the match is weak. For some rows the clone size is stated as once, few or many, or as a class when expanded; others skip it.

J gene,V gene,clone size,D gene,CDR3 DNA,CDR3 protein
TRBJ2-7,TRBV7-9,few,.,TGTGCCAGCAGCACAGACAGGAGGTTCTACGAGCAGTACTTC,CASSTDRRFYEQYF
TRBJ1-1,TRBV28,.,TRBD1,TGTGCCAGCAGTCCGGGACAGGCTCCCCTGGCTGAAGCTTTCTTT,CASSPGQAPLAEAFF
TRBJ1-5,TRBV30,.,.,TGTGCCTGGAGTGTACGGGGACAACGGAGAGGGCCCCAGCATTTT,CAWSVRGQRRGPQHF
TRBJ2-3,TRBV19,.,.,TGTGCCAGTAGTATAGGGCTAGCTGAGGGAGATACGCAGTATTTT,CASSIGLAEGDTQYF
TRBJ2-2,TRBV12-5,few,TRBD1,TGTGCTAGTGGTTTGCCCTGGGACAGTTCGGGCGGGGAGCTGTTTTTT,CASGLPWDSSGGELFF
TRBJ1-2,TRBV4-2,few,TRBD1,TGTGCCAGCAGCCCGACTACAGGGGGTAGCTATGGCTACACCTTC,CASSPTTGGSYGYTF
TRBJ2-5,TRBV27,few,.,TGTGCCAGCAGGGGGGCCGGTTCCCCCTCGAAAGAGACCCAGTACTTC,CASRGAGSPSKETQYF
TRBJ1-3,TRBV11-3,.,.,TGTGCCAGCAGCTTAGATCGCCCAGACTCTGGAAACACCATATATTTT,CASSLDRPDSGNTIYF
TRBJ2-7,TRBV7-2,few,TRBD1,TGTGCCAGCAACTTCGGGACAGCCCCCTACGAGCAGTACTTC,CASNFGTAPYEQYF
TRBJ2-1,TRBV6-5,.,.,TGTGCCAGCAACCCCACTCGTAACAATGAGCAGTTCTTC,CASNPTRNNEQFF
TRBJ2-3,TRBV11-3,once,TRBD1,TGTGCCAGCAGCTTTAACGACAGGGTGTCATATAGCACAGATACGCAGTATTTT,CASSFNDRVSYSTDTQYF
TRBJ1-2,TRBV14,.,.,TGTGCCAGCAGCCAGATGTCCAGTTTCCACTATGGCTACACCTTC,CASSQMSSFHYGYTF
TRBJ1-5,TRBV30,.,.,TGTGCCTGGAGTGTGTTCAGATCCCAGCCCCAGCATTTT,CAWSVFRSQPQHF
TRBJ2-7,TRBV7-6,few,TRBD2,TGTGCCAGCAGCTTAGAAGTTGCGGGAGTAGGAGAGCAGTACTTC,CASSLEVAGVGEQYF
TRBJ1-4,TRBV4-2,few,TRBD1,TGTGCCAGCAGCCAAGGACAGGGGGATGCAACTAATGAAAAACTGTTTTTT,CASSQGQGDATNEKLFF
TRBJ2-5,TRBV5-4,.,TRBD1,TGTGCCAGCAGCTTGGACGGGGGACAGGGGTTAGCTAGGGGAAACCAGTACTTC,CASSLDGGQGLARGNQYF
TRBJ2-3,TRBV9,.,.,TGTGCCAGCAGCGCCCGAGCCGGTACAGATACGCAGTATTTT,CASSARAGTDTQYF
TRBJ1-2,TRBV15,few,.,TGTGCCACCAGCAGAGATCTTGAGAGCCTATCTATGAGCTACACCTTC,CATSRDLESLSMSYTF
TRBJ2-1,TRBV28,few,.,TGTGCCAGCAGTTTGCCAACCCCAAGGAGCTCCTACAATGAGCAGTTCTTC,CASSLPTPRSSYNEQFF
TRBJ1-1,TRBV10-3,few,.,TGTGCCATCATCAGGGGCACTGAAGCTTTCTTT,CAIIRGTEAFF
TRBJ2-3,TRBV2,few,.,TGTGCCAGCAGTCCAGGGGGGAGCACAGATACGCAGTATTTT,CASSPGGSTDTQYF
TRBJ1-5,TRBV7-8,.,.,TGTGCCAGCAGCTTAGAACGGAATCAGCCCCAGCATTTT,CASSLERNQPQHF
TRBJ2-7,TRBV5-1,.,.,TGCGCCAGCAGCGCAGACAGTCAATCTTACGAGCAGTACTTC,CASSADSQSYEQYF
TRBJ2-2,TRBV25-1,few,.,TGTGCCAGCAGGGGGCTGAACACCGGGGAGCTGTTTTTT,CASRGLNTGELFF
TRBJ1-6,TRBV18,.,.,TGTGCCAGCTCGCCCGGGACACCAAATAATTCACCCCTCCACTTT,CASSPGTPNNSPLHF
TRBJ2-7,TRBV11-3,.,TRBD1,TGTGCCAGCAGCTTATTTGGCGGGACAGGGACCTACGAGCAGTACTTC,CASSLFGGTGTYEQYF
TRBJ1-2,TRBV7-2,few,TRBD1,TGTGCCAGCAGCCCCGGACAGGGGAATAGCTATGGCTACACCTTC,CASSPGQGNSYGYTF
TRBJ1-2,TRBV7-8,.,.,TGTGCCAGCAGCGCGGACACCCACTATGGCTACACCTTC,CASSADTHYGYTF
TRBJ2-3,TRBV19,.,TRBD2,TGTGCCAGTAGTTCATCTAGCGGGGGGCAAGATACGCAGTATTTT,CASSSSSGGQDTQYF
TRBJ2-2,TRBV7-3,.,TRBD2,TGTGCCAGCAGCTTATTTGCGGGGGGCAACACCGGGGAGCTGTTTTTT,CASSLFAGGNTGELFF
TRBJ2-3,TRBV6-1,few,.,TGTGCCAGCAGTGTACAGGGTTGGGATACGCAGTATTTT,CASSVQGWDTQYF
TRBJ2-2,TRBV7-2,.,TRBD1,TGTGCCAGCAGCCCGGGGACAGGGGATCCCGGGGAGCTGTTTTTT,CASSPGTGDPGELFF
TRBJ1-1,TRBV27,few,.,TGTGCCAGCAGTTTAATAGGAGGGCCGAGCACTGAAGCTTTCTTT,CASSLIGGPSTEAFF
TRBJ1-1,TRBV4-3,.,TRBD1,TGCGCCAGCAGCCAAGAACTCGGACAGGGGGCAAGAGCTTTCTTT,CASSQELGQGARAFF
TRBJ2-5,TRBV11-3,.,.,TGTGCCAGCAGAAACACTTTTGGCGGAGACCTGGGGGCGACCCAGTACTTC,CASRNTFGGDLGATQYF
TRBJ2-1,TRBV18,few,TRBD1,TGTGCCAGCTCACGAGCCTCCGGGACAGCGAACAATGAGCAGTTCTTC,CASSRASGTANNEQFF
TRBJ2-1,TRBV9,few,.,TGTGCCAGCAGCAAGAACCGGGAGAGCTCCTACAATGAGCAGTTCTTC,CASSKNRESSYNEQFF
TRBJ1-4,TRBV10-1,.,TRBD1,TGCGCCAGCAGTCCTGACAGGGGTCCTAATGAAAAACTGTTTTTT,CASSPDRGPNEKLFF
TRBJ1-5,TRBV5-5,.,.,TGTGCCAGCAGAGGGGAAACGGGTCAGCCCCAGCATTTT,CASRGETGQPQHF
TRBJ1-1,TRBV9,few,.,TGTGCCAGCAGCGTAGCAGGGGCTGATGAAGCTTTCTTT,CASSVAGADEAFF
TRBJ1-2,TRBV30,.,TRBD1,TGTGCCTGCCCCCATGGCGGACAGGGGGCGGCGTACACCTTC,CACPHGGQGAAYTF
TRBJ2-7,TRBV9,.,TRBD2,TGTGCCAGCAGCCAGACTAGCGGGAGTCGAGAGCAGTACTTC,CASSQTSGSREQYF
TRBJ1-6,TRBV11-2,few,.,TGTGCCAGCAGCTTCCGTTCACCCCTCCACTTT,CASSFRSPLHF
TRBJ2-1,TRBV28,.,TRBD1,TGTGCCAGCAGTTTTAGCAGGGGGCGGTACAATGAGCAGTTCTTC,CASSFSRGRYNEQFF
TRBJ2-3,TRBV19,few,.,TGTGCCAGTAGTATAAGCTTGGGCGGGGAAGCAGATACGCAGTATTTT,CASSISLGGEADTQYF
TRBJ1-6,TRBV7-9,.,TRBD1,TGTGCCAGCAGCTACTCCGGGACAGAGTTAGCCCTCCACTTT,CASSYSGTELALHF
TRBJ2-1,TRBV6-5,.,TRBD2,TGTGCCAGCAGTCTCGGACTAGAAAGAGACTATGAGCAGTTCTTC,CASSLGLERDYEQFF
TRBJ1-2,TRBV25-1,.,TRBD1,TGTGCCAGCATCGGGACAGGAGCTAACTATGGCTACACCTTC,CASIGTGANYGYTF
TRBJ1-3,TRBV27,few,TRBD1,TGTGCCAGCAGACAGGGGGCGTCTGGAAACACCATATATTTT,CASRQGASGNTIYF
TRBJ1-1,TRBV30,.,TRBD1,TGTGCCTGGAGACAGGGGCCCACTGAAGCTTTCTTT,CAWRQGPTEAFF
TRBJ2-3,TRBV9,few,.,TGTGCCAGCAGCGTAAGTTACGGTGCAGATACGCAGTATTTT,CASSVSYGADTQYF